The clone carrying this TCR beta chain has a handful of counts. Its antigen is unknown. The record originates from a study of CD8+ T cells in alopecia areata. Study as a whole: Each day, treated patients took oral tofacitinib twice, at 5 to 10 mg per dose.

The study, taken as a whole, reports: In scalp samples, resident alphabeta T cells of normal skin are also sequenced.

RNA was extracted and reverse transcribed into cDNA as the sequencing template. Produced via immunoSEQ multiplex PCR; TCRdb's table is partial and in-frame only. The sample lists 170,000 or so clones, around half occurring once. Described treatment: oral pan-JAK inhibitor, 5-10 mg twice daily. The sorting of PBMCs gave CD4+ and CD8+ T cells. Looked up from germline, CDR1 is SNHLY and CDR2 is FYNNEI. V was clipped by 8 bases and J by 3 bases, with 17 bases between them. The CDR3 has 15 residues. This receptor was obtained from a human donor with alopecia areata. V usage is TRBV2 and J usage is TRBJ2-4, with D possibly matching TRBD2 (5 bases). Sequences were derived from CD8+ T cells sorted from blood, sampled at week 24, from a patient treated with tofacitinib. CDR3 in DNA: TGTGCCAGCCGGGGTGGGCGGGCACTCAAAAACATTCAGTACTTC. Encoded protein: CASRGGRALKNIQYF.